Sequencing of this TCR beta chain was carried out in a study of cytomegalovirus exposure and HLA in healthy donors. This clone was seen only once. PCR amplification relied on 60 Vbeta primers (plus 13 Jbeta primers). Assay: immunoSEQ multiplex PCR; the TCRdb copy retains only in-frame clones and omits some. The sample consists of 50,000 to 65,000 clones, about four fifths of them appearing once. This receptor was identified in a man aged 45-65 years in good health and CMV-seropositive. The sample consisted of PBMCs.

Here the CDR3 DNA reads TGTGCCAGCAGTACCACAGGGTCGCCTGAAGCTTTCTTT. It specifies CASSTTGSPEAFF. The rearrangement uses TRBV6-1 and TRBJ1-1; D perhaps matches TRBD1 (6 bases). The V gene's germline CDR1 is MNHNS and CDR2 SASEGT. Trimming removed 5 bases from V and 6 bases from J, with 13 bases in between. This CDR3 spans 13 amino acids.